Shown below are 9 T cell receptor beta chains from a single sample sequenced in a study of shared clonotypes between healthy human individuals (TCRdb year 2020). The library was made by the immunoSEQ multiplex PCR assay. The clones in this table, taken by TCRdb from immuneACCESS, are in-frame only. Not every clone is retained; where verified, under half of the shortfall comes from an unresolved V gene, and the cause of the rest is unknown. Present in this sample are over a million clones, 98% of which were seen just once. Together, the top ten hold approximately 0.45% of the sample. The specimen sequenced was naive CD4+ T cells sorted from blood. The intended sense of this specimen's cell subset or site label: CD45RA+ positively selected. The origin of the receptors is a man younger than 40 in good health.

As for this clone: This CDR3 is also generated by other DNA sequences in the sample. The chain combines TRBV7-3 with TRBJ2-1, with 11 bases identical to TRBD2. The CDR3 is 16 residues long. Germline-derived CDR1 and CDR2 are SGHTA and FQGTGA. V lost 3 bases and J lost 7; bases outside the gene matches: 8. CDR3 protein: CASSFAGTSGYNEQFF. The CDR3 nucleotides are TGTGCCAGCAGCTTCGCCGGGACTAGCGGATATAATGAGCAGTTCTTC.

V gene TRBV18 combines with J gene TRBJ2-3; maybe TRBD2 (6 bases). In germline, CDR1 is KGHSH, CDR2 LQKENI. With 6 bases removed from V and 3 bases from J, the gap between germline ends came to 19 bases. The CDR3 runs 16 residues. The CDR3 protein is CASSIRSGARTDTQYF. DNA of the CDR3: TGTGCCAGCTCGATCCGTTCGGGAGCACGAACAGATACGCAGTATTTT.

The V and J genes are TRBV5-6 and TRBJ2-1; D is possibly TRBD2 (5 bases). Germline-derived CDR1 and CDR2 are SGHDT and YYEEEE. V was cut by 4 bases and J by 6 bases, with 11 bases left in between. The CDR3 runs 13 residues. The CDR3 here is CASSPDTSNEQFF. DNA of the CDR3: TGTGCCAGCAGCCCCGATACTAGCAATGAGCAGTTCTTC.

This chain connects TRBV18 to TRBJ2-3; D gene unclear. The germline V and J ends were trimmed by 6 bases and 3 bases, with 10 bases remaining between them. Germline V lookup: CDR1 KGHSH, CDR2 LQKENI. CDR3 length: 13 amino acids. The CDR3 spells CASSSDRTDTQYF. Written as DNA, the CDR3 is TGTGCCAGCTCTTCCGATCGTACAGATACGCAGTATTTT.

The chain uses TRBV9 and TRBJ1-2, with D perhaps TRBD1 (5 bases). Per the germline V gene, CDR1 is SGDLS and CDR2 is YYNGEE. This CDR3 contains 13 residues. The V and J ends lost 3 bases and 6 bases respectively, with 12 bases between them. The CDR3 DNA reads as TGTGCCAGCAGCGCCGGGACCGGCCATGGCTACACCTTC. It yields the protein CASSAGTGHGYTF.

In this sample, this clone turned up once. This sequence joins TRBV5-4 and TRBJ1-1; no firm D call. Trimming stripped 4 bases from V and 3 bases from J, with 16 bases between. This CDR3 is built from 15 residues. The germline gives CDR1 SGHNT, CDR2 YYREEE (reference sequence). The CDR3 sequence is CASSPYLSGDTEAFF. The CDR3 region has the DNA TGTGCCAGCAGCCCTTATCTTAGCGGGGACACTGAAGCTTTCTTT.

The rearrangement uses TRBV10-1 and TRBJ2-2, with D unclear. CDR1 is WNHNN, CDR2 SYGVQD, per germline (reference sequence). This CDR3 region has 14 residues. Trimming cost V 0 bases and J 5 bases, with 7 bases left between them. The CDR3 loop is CASSESKTTGELFF. The CDR3 nucleotides read TGCGCCAGCAGTGAGTCTAAAACGACCGGGGAGCTGTTTTTT.

This chain links TRBV4-3 with TRBJ2-5, with 13 bases fitting TRBD2. V was pared by 2 bases and J by 0 bases, with 12 bases of the junction left unmatched. Germline-derived CDR1 and CDR2 are LGHNA and YSLEER. This CDR3 spans 20 amino acids. The CDR3 DNA sequence: TGCGCCAGCAGCCAAAGTTGGACTAGCGGGAGAGTAGTGTACCAAGAGACCCAGTACTTC. Translated: CASSQSWTSGRVVYQETQYF.

The CDR3 loop is CASSLEVEDTEAFF. DNA of the CDR3: TGCGCCAGCAGCTTGGAAGTCGAAGACACTGAAGCTTTCTTT. The genes are TRBV5-1 and TRBJ1-1; D is ambiguous. V lost 0 bases to trimming and J lost 3 bases, with 9 bases between them. This CDR3 comprises 14 residues. Germline CDR1 SGHRS, CDR2 YFSETQ.